Included here is one TCR beta chain sequence, with context. Assay used: immunoSEQ multiplex PCR; TCRdb lists only in-frame clones, some missing. The sample carries 150,000 to 180,000 clones, approximately 93% recorded once. Germline V gene sequence: CDR1 KGHSH, CDR2 LQKENI. Trimming shortened V by 1 base and J by 3 bases, and 6 bases separated the two germline ends. This CDR3 is built from 14 residues. The sample is drawn from a study of control samples from healthy donors and cancer patients. Sequencing used blood. The rearrangement links TRBV18 to TRBJ1-4; D call uncertain. This TCR was recovered from a man aged 35 to 55 in good health. Written as DNA, the CDR3 is TGTGCCAGCTCACCACAGGGATCTAATGAAAAACTGTTTTTT. Its translation is CASSPQGSNEKLFF.